Listed below are T cell receptor beta chains from one sample, sequenced in a study of breast tumors, draining lymph nodes, adjacent tissues. TCRdb reprocessed the multiplex PCR reads with MiXCR, giving one entry per CDR3 protein. The sample holds about 180,000 distinct CDR3 sequences, roughly a third seen once. Sequences were obtained from axillary lymph node tissue. These TCRs come from a female donor with breast cancer. Some clones in this sample may be carry-over from other donors' samples. Both conserved end residues are part of each CDR3. Fields, in order: D gene, clone size, V gene, J gene, CDR3 protein, CDR3 DNA. A D gene is named only where the DNA matches it firmly. A clone size is listed for some rows: how often the clone was seen (once, few, many), or a class if it is expanded.

.	many	TRBV20-1	TRBJ2-7	CSARIYGTYSYEQYF	TGCAGTGCTAGGATATATGGGACTTACTCCTACGAGCAGTACTTC
.	many	TRBV5-1	TRBJ1-3	CASSLGFGENTIYF	TGCGCCAGCAGCTTGGGGTTCGGGGAAAACACCATATATTTT
.	.	TRBV11-3	TRBJ2-1	CASSSGTLATNEQFF	TGTGCCAGCAGCTCGGGGACTCTGGCGACTAATGAGCAGTTCTTC
.	.	TRBV7-4	TRBJ2-5	CASSRAGATPETQYF	TGTGCCAGCAGCCGGGCAGGGGCAACCCCAGAGACCCAGTACTTC
TRBD1	.	TRBV7-2	TRBJ1-6	CASSARGGGGGATYNSPLHF	TGTGCCAGCAGTGCTAGAGGTGGAGGAGGGGGCGCAACCTATAATTCACCCCTCCACTTT
.	many	TRBV9	TRBJ1-2	CASSAPDKAGGYTF	TGTGCCAGCAGCGCGCCGGACAAGGCAGGAGGCTACACCTTC
TRBD2	.	TRBV7-6	TRBJ2-7	CASSLGLAGDPYEQYF	TGTGCCAGCAGCTTAGGTCTAGCGGGAGACCCCTACGAGCAGTACTTC
.	many	TRBV7-9	TRBJ1-2	CASSLVARGHGYTF	TGTGCCAGCAGCTTAGTGGCGAGGGGTCATGGCTACACCTTC
TRBD2	many	TRBV20-1	TRBJ2-3	CSALPSGSGDTQYF	TGCAGTGCTTTACCTAGCGGGAGTGGAGATACGCAGTATTTT
.	.	TRBV19	TRBJ1-5	CASSGGASGFGNQPQHF	TGTGCCAGTAGCGGGGGGGCTTCAGGCTTTGGCAATCAGCCCCAGCATTTT
TRBD1	.	TRBV10-2	TRBJ1-2	CASSESRGRDYGYTF	TGCGCCAGCAGTGAGTCGAGGGGGCGGGACTATGGCTACACCTTC
TRBD2	many	TRBV7-3	TRBJ2-2	CASSLNGRGSGELFF	TGTGCCAGCAGCTTAAACGGGAGGGGGTCCGGGGAGCTGTTTTTT
TRBD2	many	TRBV27	TRBJ2-2	CASHRTSGRAVGELFF	TGTGCCAGCCACCGTACTAGCGGGAGGGCCGTCGGGGAGCTGTTTTTT
TRBD1	.	TRBV12-3/TRBV12-4	TRBJ2-6	CASSWTGYGANVLTF	TGTGCCAGCAGTTGGACAGGATATGGGGCCAACGTCCTGACTTTC
TRBD2	.	TRBV9	TRBJ2-5	CTSGVGTSGRAVETQYF	TGTACCAGCGGCGTAGGGACTAGCGGGAGGGCCGTGGAGACCCAGTACTTC
.	many	TRBV5-1	TRBJ1-6	CASSLNDRFGHSPLHF	TGCGCCAGCAGCCTAAACGACAGGTTCGGCCATTCACCCCTCCACTTT
.	many	TRBV7-7	TRBJ2-3	CASSLTAASTDTQYF	TGTGCTAGCAGCTTAACAGCGGCTAGCACAGATACGCAGTATTTT
.	.	TRBV19	TRBJ1-5	CASRRTVSNQPQHF	TGTGCCAGTAGACGGACAGTTAGCAATCAGCCCCAGCATTTT
TRBD1	many	TRBV11-3	TRBJ2-7	CASSLVRQGSYEQYF	TGTGCCAGCAGCTTAGTCCGACAGGGTTCCTACGAGCAGTACTTC
.	many	TRBV7-9	TRBJ2-3	CASSPFLADTQYF	TGTGCCAGCAGCCCTTTTTTAGCTGATACGCAGTATTTT
.	many	TRBV7-2	TRBJ2-5	CASSLDSGTETQYF	TGTGCCAGCAGCTTAGACTCAGGGACAGAGACCCAGTACTTC
TRBD1	many	TRBV19	TRBJ1-5	CASSGGWDRRLNQPQHF	TGTGCCAGTAGTGGGGGGTGGGACAGGCGACTTAATCAGCCCCAGCATTTT
TRBD1	once	TRBV20-1	TRBJ2-5	CSARPGQGAQETQYF	TGCAGTGCTAGACCGGGACAGGGGGCTCAAGAGACCCAGTACTTC
.	.	TRBV7-9	TRBJ1-6	CASSLRAAYTTLHF	TGTGCCAGCAGCCTCCGGGCAGCGTATACGACCCTCCACTTT
.	many	TRBV4-1	TRBJ2-7	CASSQDRGETAYYEQYF	TGCGCCAGCAGCCAAGATAGAGGAGAGACAGCCTACTACGAGCAGTACTTC
TRBD1	.	TRBV2	TRBJ2-5	CASSEPLDRWWETQYF	TGTGCCAGCAGTGAACCTTTGGACAGGTGGTGGGAGACCCAGTACTTC
TRBD2	many	TRBV20-1	TRBJ2-3	CSATKGTSGSGDTQYF	TGCAGTGCTACCAAAGGGACTAGCGGGAGCGGGGATACGCAGTATTTT
.	.	TRBV7-4	TRBJ1-5	CASSFTRGQPQHF	TGTGCCAGCAGCTTCACTCGGGGACAGCCCCAGCATTTT